The rows below give T cell receptor beta chains drawn from one sample of a study of response to subunit inactivated influenza vaccine. One entry per CDR3 protein, called by TCRdb with MiXCR from the RT-PCR reads. In the table there are roughly 760,000 distinct CDR3 sequences, around 21% of which are singletons. The specimen was PBMCs from blood, collected roughly 5 days after vaccination. Source of these receptors: a man aged 45-60 years who received an inactivated influenza vaccine. Both conserved end residues are part of each CDR3. Each record gives: clone size, J gene, V gene, D gene, CDR3 DNA, CDR3 protein. D genes are given only for firm matches. For some rows the clone size is stated as once, few or many, or as a class when expanded; others skip it.

-	TRBJ2-2	TRBV27	TRBD2	TGTGCCAGCAGTTTATCGCTAGCGGGAAACACCGGGGAGCTGTTTTTT	CASSLSLAGNTGELFF
few	TRBJ1-4	TRBV4-1	-	TGCGCCAGCAGCCAGGCCCTAAGTGAAAAACTGTTTTTT	CASSQALSEKLFF
-	TRBJ2-7	TRBV15	-	TGTGCCACCAGCAGAGATTGGGATTCCTACGAGCAGTACTTC	CATSRDWDSYEQYF
-	TRBJ2-3	TRBV5-5	-	TGTGCCAGCAGCTTGGAGCAGTTGACGACAGATACGCAGTATTTT	CASSLEQLTTDTQYF
many	TRBJ1-3	TRBV12-3/TRBV12-4	TRBD1	TGTGCCAGCAGACGGGACAGGTCCACTTCTGGAAACACCATATATTTT	CASRRDRSTSGNTIYF
few	TRBJ2-3	TRBV11-1	-	TGTGCCAGCACCGGAGGGGCAGTAAGCACAGATACGCAGTATTTT	CASTGGAVSTDTQYF
few	TRBJ2-1	TRBV3-1	-	TGTGCCAGCAGCCAATTGACTCTTCTTAATGAGCAGTTCTTC	CASSQLTLLNEQFF
-	TRBJ2-1	TRBV6-4	-	TGTGCCAGCAGTGATACTAGCCGGAGTGAGCAGTTCTTC	CASSDTSRSEQFF
-	TRBJ2-6	TRBV11-2	-	TGTGCCAGCAGTAGAGTAGGGGGGGGCTGGTCCAACGTCCTGACTTTC	CASSRVGGGWSNVLTF
few	TRBJ2-3	TRBV6-2/TRBV6-3	TRBD2	TGTGCCAGCAGTTCGTTATCCAGGGGGCTCCGGCTAGCGGGAGGAGATACGCAGTATTTT	CASSSLSRGLRLAGGDTQYF
-	TRBJ2-1	TRBV6-5	TRBD2	TGTGCCAGCAGTTACGAGCGGACTAGCAGCTACAATGAGCAGTTCTTC	CASSYERTSSYNEQFF
-	TRBJ1-4	TRBV5-6	TRBD1	TGTGCCAGCAGCCGAAGACAGGGACTAAATGAAAAACTGTTTTTT	CASSRRQGLNEKLFF
-	TRBJ2-2	TRBV4-2	TRBD2	TGTGCCAGCAGCCAAGGTGGGGGGGGCACCGGGGAGCTGTTTTTT	CASSQGGGGTGELFF
few	TRBJ2-7	TRBV3-1	TRBD2	TGTGCCAGCAGCCAAGCGGCGGGAGAGTCCTACGAGCAGTACTTC	CASSQAAGESYEQYF
-	TRBJ1-1	TRBV6-5	-	TGTGCCAGCAGTTCCTCTGGGACGTCTTTCTTT	CASSSSGTSFF
-	TRBJ1-4	TRBV20-1	-	TGCAGGGCAGCAACGGGTAATGAAAAACTGTTTTTT	CRAATGNEKLFF
few	TRBJ2-1	TRBV7-9	-	TGTGCCAGCAGCCCCGGGCTCGCCCGCGCCAGGAATGAGCAGTTCTTC	CASSPGLARARNEQFF
-	TRBJ2-1	TRBV29-1	-	TGCAGCGTTGACGTCGGGAGTCGGTACAATGAGCAGTTCTTC	CSVDVGSRYNEQFF
-	TRBJ2-3	TRBV20-1	TRBD2	TGCAGTGCTTCCGGGACTAGCGGTGGTATAGATACGCACTATTTT	CSASGTSGGIDTHYF
-	TRBJ1-1	TRBV7-6	-	TGTGCCAGCAGCTCAGGGCGTAGCACTGAAGCTTTCTTT	CASSSGRSTEAFF
few	TRBJ1-6	TRBV7-2	TRBD1	TGTGCCAGCCTGAAAACAGGGGGCATCAATTCACCCCTCCACTTT	CASLKTGGINSPLHF
-	TRBJ2-5	TRBV20-1	-	TGCAGTGCTGTGGGGGAAGACCAAGAGACCCAGTACTTC	CSAVGEDQETQYF
-	TRBJ2-7	TRBV11-1	-	TGTGCCAGCAGCTTACCTAGACTCGGACATAAGAGCTCCTACGAGCAGTACTTC	CASSLPRLGHKSSYEQYF
few	TRBJ2-2	TRBV30	-	TGTGCCTGGAGTGTAGGTGAGGTCGCGAACACCGGGGAGCTGTTTTTT	CAWSVGEVANTGELFF
many	TRBJ2-7	TRBV14	TRBD1	TGTGCCAGCAGCCCCGCGACAGGGGGTAGCCCCTACGAGCAGTACTTC	CASSPATGGSPYEQYF
few	TRBJ2-7	TRBV6-1	TRBD1	TGTGCCAGCAGTCGTACAGGGGTATACGAGCAGTACTTC	CASSRTGVYEQYF
many	TRBJ2-3	TRBV5-1	-	TGCGCCAGCAGCGCTGGACAGAACACAGATACGCAGTATTTT	CASSAGQNTDTQYF
few	TRBJ2-3	TRBV6-2/TRBV6-3	TRBD2	TGTGCCAGCACCTACGAGACTAGCTTCCCAGATACGCAGTATTTT	CASTYETSFPDTQYF
many	TRBJ2-4	TRBV5-1	-	TGCGCCAGCAGCCTAACTTCCCCGGGGGCCAAAAACATTCAGTACTTC	CASSLTSPGAKNIQYF
few	TRBJ2-1	TRBV4-2	-	TGTGCCAGCAGCCAAGATTGGAGCGAGCACAATGAGCAGTTCTTC	CASSQDWSEHNEQFF
-	TRBJ2-7	TRBV6-5	-	TGTGCCAGCAGTTACTTACCTCAGGGGGGCTCCTACGAGCAGTACTTC	CASSYLPQGGSYEQYF
-	TRBJ2-1	TRBV11-1	TRBD2	TGTGCCAGCAGCTATTGGAGCGGGGGGGTTCAGTCCTACAATGAGCAGTTCTTC	CASSYWSGGVQSYNEQFF
few	TRBJ1-1	TRBV7-8	-	TGTGCCAGCAGCTTAGAACTCAGGGCCACTGAAGCTTTCTTT	CASSLELRATEAFF
many	TRBJ2-1	TRBV12-3/TRBV12-4	TRBD2	TGTGCCAGCAGTTTACTAGCGGGAGGCGACAATGAGCAGTTCTTC	CASSLLAGGDNEQFF
few	TRBJ2-5	TRBV27	-	TGTGCCAGCAGTTTAAGTCCACGGGCGGAGACCCAGTACTTC	CASSLSPRAETQYF
-	TRBJ1-3	TRBV5-1	-	TGCGCCAGCAGCTTGGTGCCCGCCCGCTCTGGAAACACCATATATTTT	CASSLVPARSGNTIYF
-	TRBJ2-3	TRBV20-1	-	TGCAGTGCTAGAGAGGGACCGGCAGATACGCAGTATTTT	CSAREGPADTQYF
-	TRBJ2-3	TRBV5-6	-	TGTGCCAGCAGCTTGGATACGGACCATACGCAGTATTTT	CASSLDTDHTQYF
few	TRBJ2-4	TRBV10-3	TRBD2	TGTGCCATCAGTGAGTCCCGCGGGAGGGCCCACATTCAGTACTTC	CAISESRGRAHIQYF
few	TRBJ2-4	TRBV5-4	-	TGTGCCAGCAGTCGACTAGAAGCCAAAAACATTCAGTACTTC	CASSRLEAKNIQYF
few	TRBJ2-1	TRBV4-2	-	TGTGCCAGCAGCCAAAATAGACTAGTCACCTTCGTGAATGAGCAGTTCTTC	CASSQNRLVTFVNEQFF
-	TRBJ1-2	TRBV20-1	-	TGCAGTGCTAGAGAGCCCCCACCCACCTTC	CSAREPPPTF
-	TRBJ2-4	TRBV20-1	-	TGCAGTGCGGATAGAGAGCTAGCCAAAAACATTCAGTACTTC	CSADRELAKNIQYF
many	TRBJ1-2	TRBV20-1	-	TGCAGGGCTCCTTGGCCGGGTGGCTACACCTTC	CRAPWPGGYTF
-	TRBJ1-6	TRBV7-2	-	TGTGCCAGCAGCTTAGGCGGCCGGTGGCCCCTCCACTTT	CASSLGGRWPLHF
-	TRBJ2-5	TRBV7-9	TRBD1	TGTGCCAGCACCTGGGGACAGAGCCAAGAGACCCAGTACTTC	CASTWGQSQETQYF